The present TCR beta chain was sequenced within a study of blood T cells in healthy people across ages. Note on this clonotype: The antigen is unknown.

This CDR3 has 12 amino acids. The ends were cut back, 3 bases at V and 6 bases at J, with 8 bases in the middle. Sample-barcoded 5' priming and a J-beta primer mix drove a second PCR of roughly 6 to 12 cycles. Each cDNA molecule carried a tag from a template-switch adaptor that contained 12 random nucleotides. TCRdb re-called the 5' RACE reads with MiXCR, one entry per CDR3 protein. The sample includes some 730,000 distinct CDR3 sequences, roughly 20% of them seen just once. The study's findings and limits: Samples with more naive T cells showed higher observed beta diversity. The study lacked donor CMV status, which possibly confounded expanded clonotype changes.

Isolating PBMCs gave at least 6.5 million of these cells per sample. The clonotype comes from a man in his 70s in good health. The sequencing input was blood. The rearrangement joins TRBV12-3 or TRBV12-4 to TRBJ1-1; no definite D call. The CDR3 loop reads CASSLFGSEAFF. Written as DNA, the CDR3 is TGTGCCAGCAGTTTGTTTGGGTCTGAAGCTTTCTTT.